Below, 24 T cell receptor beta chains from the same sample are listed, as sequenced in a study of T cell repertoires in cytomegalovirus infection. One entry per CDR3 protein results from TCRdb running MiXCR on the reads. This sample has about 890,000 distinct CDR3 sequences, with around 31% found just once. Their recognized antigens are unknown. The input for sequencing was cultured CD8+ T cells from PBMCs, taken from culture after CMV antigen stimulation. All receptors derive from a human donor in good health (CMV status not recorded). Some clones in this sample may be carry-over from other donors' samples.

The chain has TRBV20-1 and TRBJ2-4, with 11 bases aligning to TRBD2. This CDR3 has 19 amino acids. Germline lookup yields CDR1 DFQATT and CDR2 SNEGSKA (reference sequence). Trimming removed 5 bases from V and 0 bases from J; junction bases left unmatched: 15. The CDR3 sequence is CSAPTGTSGPTIAKNIQYF. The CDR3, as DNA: TGCAGTGCTCCTACCGGGACTAGCGGACCAACGATAGCCAAAAACATTCAGTACTTC.

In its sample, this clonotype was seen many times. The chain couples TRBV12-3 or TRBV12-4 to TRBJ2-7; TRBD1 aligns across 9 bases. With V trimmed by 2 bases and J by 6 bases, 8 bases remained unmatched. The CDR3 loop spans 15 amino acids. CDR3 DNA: TGTGCCAGCAGTTTAACGGGACAGGGTCGGCTCGAGCAGTACTTC. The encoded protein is CASSLTGQGRLEQYF.

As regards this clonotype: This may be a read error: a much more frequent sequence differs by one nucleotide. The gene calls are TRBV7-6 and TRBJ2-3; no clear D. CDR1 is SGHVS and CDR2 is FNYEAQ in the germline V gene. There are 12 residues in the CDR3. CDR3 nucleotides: TGTGCCGGCAGCCCCCCGGTTCTTAAGCAGTATTTT. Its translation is CAGSPPVLKQYF.

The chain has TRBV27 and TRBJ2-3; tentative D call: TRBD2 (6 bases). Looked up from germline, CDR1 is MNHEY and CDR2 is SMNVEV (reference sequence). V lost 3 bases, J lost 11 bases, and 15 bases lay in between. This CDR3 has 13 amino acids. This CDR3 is CASSFGGSGGQYF. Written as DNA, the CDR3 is TGTGCCAGCAGTTTCGGAGGGAGTGGGGGGCAGTATTTT.

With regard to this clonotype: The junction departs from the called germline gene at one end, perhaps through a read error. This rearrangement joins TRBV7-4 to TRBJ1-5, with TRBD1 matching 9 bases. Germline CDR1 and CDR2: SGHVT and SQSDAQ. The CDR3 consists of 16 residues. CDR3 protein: CVSSRPGTGPNQPQHF. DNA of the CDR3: TGTGTCAGCAGCAGACCCGGGACAGGGCCCAATCAGCCCCAGCATTTT.

The CDR3 nucleotides are TGTGCCAGCAGCTTTGAACAGTATAATTCACCCCTCCACTTT. This encodes CASSFEQYNSPLHF. The J gene is TRBJ1-6, the V gene TRBV7-9; no definite D call. Germline-derived CDR1 and CDR2 are SEHNR and FQNEAQ (reference sequence). The CDR3 consists of 14 residues. Trimming removed 3 bases from V and 4 bases from J, with 7 bases in between.

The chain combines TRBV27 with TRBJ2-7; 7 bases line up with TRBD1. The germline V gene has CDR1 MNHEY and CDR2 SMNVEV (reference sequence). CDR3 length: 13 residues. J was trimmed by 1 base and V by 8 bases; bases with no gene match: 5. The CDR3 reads CASGSGQSYEQYF. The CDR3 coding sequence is TGTGCCAGCGGCTCGGGACAGTCCTACGAGCAGTACTTC.

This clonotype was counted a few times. This CDR3 is CASSLSTGGNNQPQHF. The CDR3 DNA is TGTGCCAGCAGTTTATCGACAGGGGGCAACAATCAGCCCCAGCATTTT. The chain carries TRBV27 and TRBJ1-5; 10 bases match TRBD1. Germline V CDR1 and CDR2: MNHEY, SMNVEV (reference sequence). The CDR3 loop spans 16 amino acids. The ends lost 0 bases at V and 3 bases at J; junction bases unmatched: 2.

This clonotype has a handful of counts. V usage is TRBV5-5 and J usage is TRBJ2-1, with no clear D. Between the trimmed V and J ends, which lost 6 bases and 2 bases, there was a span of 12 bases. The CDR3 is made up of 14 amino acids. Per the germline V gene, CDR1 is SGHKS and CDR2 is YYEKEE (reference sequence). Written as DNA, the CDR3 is TGTGCCAGCACCCCCGAGGCCACCTACAATGAGCAGTTCTTC. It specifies CASTPEATYNEQFF.

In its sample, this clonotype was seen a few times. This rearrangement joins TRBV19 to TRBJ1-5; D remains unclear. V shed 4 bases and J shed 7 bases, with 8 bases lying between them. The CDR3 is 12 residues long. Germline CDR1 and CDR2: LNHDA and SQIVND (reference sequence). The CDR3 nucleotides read TGTGCCAGTAGTAACGCTCGACAGCCCCAGCATTTT. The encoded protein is CASSNARQPQHF.

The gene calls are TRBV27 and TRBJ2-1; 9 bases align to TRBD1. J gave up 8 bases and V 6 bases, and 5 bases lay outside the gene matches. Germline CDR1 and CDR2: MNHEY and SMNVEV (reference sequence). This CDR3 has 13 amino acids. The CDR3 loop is CASRLQGADEQFF. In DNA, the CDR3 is TGTGCCAGCAGGTTACAGGGGGCCGATGAGCAGTTCTTC.

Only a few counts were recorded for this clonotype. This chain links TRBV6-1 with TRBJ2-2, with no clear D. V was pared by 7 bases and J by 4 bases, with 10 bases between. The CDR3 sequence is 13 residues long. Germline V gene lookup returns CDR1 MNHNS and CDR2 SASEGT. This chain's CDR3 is CASILLPTGELFF. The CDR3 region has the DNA TGTGCCAGCATACTATTACCCACCGGGGAGCTGTTTTTT.

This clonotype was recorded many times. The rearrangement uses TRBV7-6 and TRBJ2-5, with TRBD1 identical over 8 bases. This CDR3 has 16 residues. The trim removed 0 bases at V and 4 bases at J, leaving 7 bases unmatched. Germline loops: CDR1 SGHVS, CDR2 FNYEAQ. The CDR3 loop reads CASSLAPGQGRETQYF. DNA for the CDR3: TGTGCCAGCAGCTTAGCTCCCGGACAGGGAAGAGAGACCCAGTACTTC.

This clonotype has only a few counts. The CDR3, as DNA: TGTGCCAGTAGTACCTCGGAGGGGGGGGCCTACAATGAGCAGTTCTTC. Translated: CASSTSEGGAYNEQFF. The chain recombines TRBV19 with TRBJ2-1; possibly TRBD2 for D (7 bases). Trimming took off 4 bases at V and 2 bases at J, with 15 bases between the two ends. Germline CDR1 reads LNHDA; CDR2 reads SQIVND (reference sequence). This CDR3 is 16 amino acids long.

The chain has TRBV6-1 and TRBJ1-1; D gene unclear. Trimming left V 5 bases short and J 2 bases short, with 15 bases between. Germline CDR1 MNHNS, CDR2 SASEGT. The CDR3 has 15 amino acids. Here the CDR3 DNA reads TGTGCCAGCAGTTCAGCAGGCAGGACTAACACTGAAGCTTTCTTT. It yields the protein CASSSAGRTNTEAFF.

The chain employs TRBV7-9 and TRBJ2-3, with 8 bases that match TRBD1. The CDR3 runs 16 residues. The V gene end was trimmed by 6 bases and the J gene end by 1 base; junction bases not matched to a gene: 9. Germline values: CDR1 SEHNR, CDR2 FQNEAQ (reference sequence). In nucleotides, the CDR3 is TGTGCCAGCAGTTTTGGACCGGGACAGGGCACAGATACGCAGTATTTT. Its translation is CASSFGPGQGTDTQYF.

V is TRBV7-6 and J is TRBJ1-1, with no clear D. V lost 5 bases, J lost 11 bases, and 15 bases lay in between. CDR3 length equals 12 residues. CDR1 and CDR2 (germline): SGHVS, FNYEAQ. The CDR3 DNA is TGTGCCAGCAGCGCCTCCCGAATGATTGCTTTCTTT. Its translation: CASSASRMIAFF.

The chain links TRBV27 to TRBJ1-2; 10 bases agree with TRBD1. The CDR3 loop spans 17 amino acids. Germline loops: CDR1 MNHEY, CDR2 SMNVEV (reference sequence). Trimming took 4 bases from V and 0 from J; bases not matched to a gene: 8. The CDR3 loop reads CASSSDRGVISNYGYTF. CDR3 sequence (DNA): TGTGCCAGCAGTTCGGACAGGGGGGTGATTTCTAACTATGGCTACACCTTC.

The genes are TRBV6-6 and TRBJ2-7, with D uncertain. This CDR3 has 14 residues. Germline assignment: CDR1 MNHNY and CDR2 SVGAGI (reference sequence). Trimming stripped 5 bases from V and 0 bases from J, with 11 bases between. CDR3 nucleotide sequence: TGTGCCAGCAGTCCCCGACGCAACTCCTACGAGCAGTACTTC. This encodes CASSPRRNSYEQYF.

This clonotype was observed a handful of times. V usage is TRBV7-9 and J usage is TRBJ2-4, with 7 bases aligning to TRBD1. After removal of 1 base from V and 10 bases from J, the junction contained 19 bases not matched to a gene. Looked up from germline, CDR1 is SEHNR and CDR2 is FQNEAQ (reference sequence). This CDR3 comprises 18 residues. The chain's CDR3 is CASSLEGKGAAQTAIQYF. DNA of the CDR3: TGTGCCAGCAGCTTAGAGGGTAAGGGGGCCGCCCAGACTGCGATTCAGTACTTC.

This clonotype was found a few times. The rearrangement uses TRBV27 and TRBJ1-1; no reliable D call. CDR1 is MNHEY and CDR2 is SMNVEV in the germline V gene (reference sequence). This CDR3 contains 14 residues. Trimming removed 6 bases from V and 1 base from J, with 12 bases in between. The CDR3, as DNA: TGTGCCAGCAGCCCATTCCCGAGGAACACTGAAGCTTTCTTT. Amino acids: CASSPFPRNTEAFF.

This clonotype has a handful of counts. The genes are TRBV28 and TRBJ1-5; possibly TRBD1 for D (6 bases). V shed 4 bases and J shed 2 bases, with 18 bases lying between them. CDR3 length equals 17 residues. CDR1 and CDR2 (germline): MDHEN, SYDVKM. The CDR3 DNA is TGTGCCAGCAGTTCCAGTACAGGGCTATTGGGCAATCAGCCCCAGCATTTT. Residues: CASSSSTGLLGNQPQHF.

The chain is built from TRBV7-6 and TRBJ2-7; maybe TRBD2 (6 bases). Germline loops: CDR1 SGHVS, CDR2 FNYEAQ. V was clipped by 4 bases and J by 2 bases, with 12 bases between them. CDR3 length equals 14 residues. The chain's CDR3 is CASSSPGLPYEQYF. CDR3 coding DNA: TGTGCCAGCAGCTCCCCGGGACTTCCCTACGAGCAGTACTTC.

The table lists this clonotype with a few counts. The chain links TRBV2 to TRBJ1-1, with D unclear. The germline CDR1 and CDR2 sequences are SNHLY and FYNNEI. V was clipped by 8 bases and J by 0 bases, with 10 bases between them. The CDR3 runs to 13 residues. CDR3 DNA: TGTGCCAGCCCGGGCCCCCTGAACACTGAAGCTTTCTTT. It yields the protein CASPGPLNTEAFF.